This TCR beta chain was identified during a study of cytomegalovirus exposure and HLA in healthy donors. General study results and limits: Analyses of presence and absence presupposed an approximately uniform sequencing depth across donors. Later findings reportedly placed an Asian-associated ancestry cluster below the approximately 620-donor mean for N-insertions. Reports credit the classifier with highly specific, highly sensitive diagnosis of cytomegalovirus status.

This PCR relied on a set of 60 Vbeta primers and 13 Jbeta primers. Measured with immunoSEQ multiplex PCR; TCRdb has only the in-frame clones, and not every one. The sample lists 150,000 to 200,000 clones, 80% to 85% occurring once. For this clone: What it recognizes is unknown. Sequence at one end of the junction differs from germline and may be a read error.

The CDR3 is 20 amino acids. The germline CDR1 and CDR2 sequences are SGHTS and YDEGEE. This TCR derives from a male donor in good health and CMV-seropositive. This rearrangement joins TRBV5-8 to TRBJ2-4; the match to TRBD1 covers 10 bases. Input material: PBMCs. Here the CDR3 DNA reads TGTGCCAGCAGCCCCTGGTGGACAGGGGGGGACCCTCTAGCCAAAAACAGTCAGTACTTC. Amino acid sequence: CASSPWWTGGDPLAKNSQYF.